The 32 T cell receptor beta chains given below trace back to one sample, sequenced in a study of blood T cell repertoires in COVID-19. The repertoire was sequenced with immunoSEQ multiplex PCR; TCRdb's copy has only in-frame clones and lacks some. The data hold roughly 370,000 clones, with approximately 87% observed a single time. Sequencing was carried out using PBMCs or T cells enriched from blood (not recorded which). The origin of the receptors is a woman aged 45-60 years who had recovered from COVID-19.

The CDR3 protein is CASSDPLMKISGNTIYF. Here the CDR3 DNA reads TGTGCCAGCAGTGATCCACTCATGAAGATTTCTGGAAACACCATATATTTT. The chain couples TRBV2 to TRBJ1-3, with D uncertain. V was trimmed by 3 bases and J by 1 base, leaving 16 bases between them. The CDR3 runs to 17 residues. Germline V gene sequence: CDR1 SNHLY, CDR2 FYNNEI.

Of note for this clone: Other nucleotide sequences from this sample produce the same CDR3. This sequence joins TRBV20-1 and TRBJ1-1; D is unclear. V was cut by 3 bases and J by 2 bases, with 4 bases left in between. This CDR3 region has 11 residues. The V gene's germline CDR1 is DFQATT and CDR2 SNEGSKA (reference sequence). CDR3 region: CSASLNTEAFF. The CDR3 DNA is TGCAGTGCTAGCCTCAACACTGAAGCTTTCTTT.

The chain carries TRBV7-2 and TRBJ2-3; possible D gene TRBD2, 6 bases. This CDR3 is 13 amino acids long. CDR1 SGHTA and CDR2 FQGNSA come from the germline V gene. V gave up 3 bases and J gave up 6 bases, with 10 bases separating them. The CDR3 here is CASSLREADTQYF. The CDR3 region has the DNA TGTGCCAGCAGCTTGAGGGAGGCTGATACGCAGTATTTT.

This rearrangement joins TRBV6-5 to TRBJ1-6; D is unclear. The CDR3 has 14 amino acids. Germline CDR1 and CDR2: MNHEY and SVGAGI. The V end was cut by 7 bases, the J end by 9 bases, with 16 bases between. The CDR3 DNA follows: TGTGCCAGCACCGCATCCGGGTTGGGTTCACCCCTCCACTTT. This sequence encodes CASTASGLGSPLHF.

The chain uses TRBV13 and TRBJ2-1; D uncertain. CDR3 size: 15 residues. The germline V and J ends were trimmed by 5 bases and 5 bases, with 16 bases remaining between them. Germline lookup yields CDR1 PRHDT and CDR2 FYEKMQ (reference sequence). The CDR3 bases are TGTGCCAGCAGCGATACTAATGAAGGAAACAATGAGCAGTTCTTC. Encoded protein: CASSDTNEGNNEQFF.

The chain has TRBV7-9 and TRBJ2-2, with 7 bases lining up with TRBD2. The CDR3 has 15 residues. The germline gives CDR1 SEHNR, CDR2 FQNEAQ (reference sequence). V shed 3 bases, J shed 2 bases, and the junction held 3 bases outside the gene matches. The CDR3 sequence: CASSLGTTNTGELFF. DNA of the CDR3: TGTGCCAGCAGCTTGGGGACTACTAACACCGGGGAGCTGTTTTTT.

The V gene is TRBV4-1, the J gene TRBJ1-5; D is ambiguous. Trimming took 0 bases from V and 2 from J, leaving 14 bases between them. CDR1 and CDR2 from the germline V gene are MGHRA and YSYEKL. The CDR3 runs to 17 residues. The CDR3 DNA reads TGCGCCAGCAGCCAAGATGGGAGGCCAACCGGCAATCAGCCCCAGCATTTT. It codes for CASSQDGRPTGNQPQHF.

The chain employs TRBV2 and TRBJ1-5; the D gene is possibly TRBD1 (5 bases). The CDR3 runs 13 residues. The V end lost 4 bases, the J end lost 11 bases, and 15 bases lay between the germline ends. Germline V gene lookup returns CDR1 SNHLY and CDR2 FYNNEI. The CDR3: CASSGGELESQHF. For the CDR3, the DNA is TGTGCCAGCAGTGGGGGGGAGTTGGAGTCCCAGCATTTT.

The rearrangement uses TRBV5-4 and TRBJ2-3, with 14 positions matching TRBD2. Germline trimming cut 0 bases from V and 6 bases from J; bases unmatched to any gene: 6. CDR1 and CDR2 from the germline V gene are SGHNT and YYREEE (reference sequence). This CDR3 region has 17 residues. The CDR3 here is CASSLGLAGGSMDTQYF. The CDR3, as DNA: TGTGCCAGCAGCTTGGGACTAGCGGGGGGGTCAATGGATACGCAGTATTTT. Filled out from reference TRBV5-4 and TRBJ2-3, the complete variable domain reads ETGVTQSPTHLIKTRGQQVTLRCSSQSGHNTVSWYQQALGQGPQFIFQYYREEENGRGNFPPRFSGLQFPNYSSELNVNALELDDSALYLCASSLGLAGGSMDTQYFGPGTRLTVL.

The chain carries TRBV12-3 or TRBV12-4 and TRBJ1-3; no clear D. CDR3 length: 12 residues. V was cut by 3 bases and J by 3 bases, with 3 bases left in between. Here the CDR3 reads CASSFIGNTIYF. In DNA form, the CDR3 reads TGTGCCAGCAGTTTTATTGGAAACACCATATATTTT.

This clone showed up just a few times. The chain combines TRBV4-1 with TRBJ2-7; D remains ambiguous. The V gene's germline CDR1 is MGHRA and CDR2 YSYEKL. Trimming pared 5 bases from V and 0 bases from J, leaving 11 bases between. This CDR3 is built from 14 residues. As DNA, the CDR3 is TGCGCCAGCAGCTCCCACGTGAGCTCCTACGAGCAGTACTTC. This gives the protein CASSSHVSSYEQYF.

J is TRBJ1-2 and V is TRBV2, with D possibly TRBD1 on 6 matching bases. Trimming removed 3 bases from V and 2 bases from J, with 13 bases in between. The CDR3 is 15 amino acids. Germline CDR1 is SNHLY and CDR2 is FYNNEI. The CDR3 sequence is CASSDRAGANYGYTF. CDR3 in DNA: TGTGCCAGCAGTGATCGGGCAGGGGCCAACTATGGCTACACCTTC.

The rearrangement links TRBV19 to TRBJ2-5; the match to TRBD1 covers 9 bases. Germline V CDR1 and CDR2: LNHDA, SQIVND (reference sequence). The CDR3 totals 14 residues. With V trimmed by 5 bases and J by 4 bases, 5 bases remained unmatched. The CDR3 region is CASSAQGAGETQYF. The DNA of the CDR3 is TGTGCCAGTAGTGCACAGGGGGCTGGAGAGACCCAGTACTTC.

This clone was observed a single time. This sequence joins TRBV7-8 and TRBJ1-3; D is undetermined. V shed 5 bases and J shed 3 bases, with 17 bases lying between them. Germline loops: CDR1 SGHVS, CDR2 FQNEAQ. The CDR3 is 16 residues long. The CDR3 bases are TGTGCCAGCAGCCCGCCCTACAGTTCATATGGAAACACCATATATTTT. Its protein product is CASSPPYSSYGNTIYF. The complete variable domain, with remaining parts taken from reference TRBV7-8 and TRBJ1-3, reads GAGVSQSPRYKVAKRGQDVALRCDPISGHVSLFWYQQALGQGPEFLTYFQNEAQLDKSGLPSDRFFAERPEGSVSTLKIQRTQQEDSAVYLCASSPPYSSYGNTIYFGEGSWLTVV.

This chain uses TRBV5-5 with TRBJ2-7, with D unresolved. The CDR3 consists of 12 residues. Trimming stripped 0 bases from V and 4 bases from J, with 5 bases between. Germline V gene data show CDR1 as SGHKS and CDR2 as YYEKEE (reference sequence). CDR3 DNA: TGTGCCAGCAGCTTGGGAGGATACGAGCAGTACTTC. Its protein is CASSLGGYEQYF.

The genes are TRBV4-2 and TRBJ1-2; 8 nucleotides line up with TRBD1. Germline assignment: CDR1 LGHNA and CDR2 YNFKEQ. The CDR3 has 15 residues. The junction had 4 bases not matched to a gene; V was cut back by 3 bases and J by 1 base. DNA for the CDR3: TGTGCCAGCAGCCACCACAGGGGGGGTAACTATGGCTACACCTTC. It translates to CASSHHRGGNYGYTF.

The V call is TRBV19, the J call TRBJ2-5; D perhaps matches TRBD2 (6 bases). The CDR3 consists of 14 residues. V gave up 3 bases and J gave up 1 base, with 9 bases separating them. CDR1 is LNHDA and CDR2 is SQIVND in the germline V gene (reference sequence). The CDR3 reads CASSMWRGQETQYF. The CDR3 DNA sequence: TGTGCCAGTAGTATGTGGCGGGGCCAAGAGACCCAGTACTTC.

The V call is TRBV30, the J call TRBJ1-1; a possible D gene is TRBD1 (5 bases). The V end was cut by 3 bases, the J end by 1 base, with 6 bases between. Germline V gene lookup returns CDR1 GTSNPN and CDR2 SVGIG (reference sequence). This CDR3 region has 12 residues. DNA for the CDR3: TGTGCCTGGAGGGGGCGGAACACTGAAGCTTTCTTT. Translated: CAWRGRNTEAFF.

This chain's CDR3 is CASSLRDPEETQYF. The CDR3 region has the DNA TGCGCCAGCAGCTTACGGGATCCGGAAGAGACCCAGTACTTC. This chain connects TRBV5-1 to TRBJ2-5; tentatively, D is TRBD2 (5 bases). The CDR3 runs 14 residues. V lost 2 bases and J 3 bases, leaving 11 bases between the germline ends. Per the germline V gene, CDR1 is SGHRS and CDR2 is YFSETQ. The full variable domain, its missing parts supplied by reference TRBV5-1 and TRBJ2-5, is KAGVTQTPRYLIKTRGQQVTLSCSPISGHRSVSWYQQTPGQGLQFLFEYFSETQRNKGNFPGRFSGRQFSNSRSEMNVSTLELGDSALYLCASSLRDPEETQYFGPGTRLLVL.

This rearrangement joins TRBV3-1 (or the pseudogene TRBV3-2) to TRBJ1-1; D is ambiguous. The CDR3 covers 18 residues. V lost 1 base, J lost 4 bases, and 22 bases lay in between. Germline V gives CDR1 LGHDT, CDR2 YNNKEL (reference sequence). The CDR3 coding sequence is TGTGCCAGCAGCCAAGTCTTTCGGGGAACGATAGGGAGCACTGAAGCTTTCTTT. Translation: CASSQVFRGTIGSTEAFF.

The DNA of the CDR3 is TGTGCCAGCAGCCAAGAAATAGGTATAAGACCGGGCTATGGCTACACCTTC. It is translated as CASSQEIGIRPGYGYTF. This chain uses TRBV3-1 (or the pseudogene TRBV3-2) with TRBJ1-2; D is undetermined. The CDR3 extends over 17 amino acids. Trimming stripped 0 bases from V and 4 bases from J, with 18 bases between. Germline-derived CDR1 and CDR2 are LGHDT and YNNKEL (reference sequence).

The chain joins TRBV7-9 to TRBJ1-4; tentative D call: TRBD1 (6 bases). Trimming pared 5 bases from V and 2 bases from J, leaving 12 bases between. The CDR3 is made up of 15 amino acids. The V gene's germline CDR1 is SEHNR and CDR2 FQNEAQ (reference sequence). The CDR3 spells CASSQQGATNEKLFF. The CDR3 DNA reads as TGTGCCAGCAGCCAACAGGGAGCGACTAATGAAAAACTGTTTTTT.

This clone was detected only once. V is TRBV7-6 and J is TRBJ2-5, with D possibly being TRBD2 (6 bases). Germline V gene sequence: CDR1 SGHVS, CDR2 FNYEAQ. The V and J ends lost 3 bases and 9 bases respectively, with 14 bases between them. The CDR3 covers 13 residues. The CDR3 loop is CASSFPGLSAQYF. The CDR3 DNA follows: TGTGCCAGCAGCTTCCCGGGACTCAGCGCCCAGTACTTC.

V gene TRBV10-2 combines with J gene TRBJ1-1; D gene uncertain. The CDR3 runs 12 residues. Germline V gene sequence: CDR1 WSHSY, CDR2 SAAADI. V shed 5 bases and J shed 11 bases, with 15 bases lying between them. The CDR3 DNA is TGCGCCAGCAGTCCCGGGAGAATGAACGCTTTCTTT. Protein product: CASSPGRMNAFF.

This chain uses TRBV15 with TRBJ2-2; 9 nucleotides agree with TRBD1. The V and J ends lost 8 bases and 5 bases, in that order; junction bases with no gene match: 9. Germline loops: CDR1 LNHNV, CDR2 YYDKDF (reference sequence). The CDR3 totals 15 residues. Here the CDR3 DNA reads TGTGCCACCTCCAGATGGGGACAGGGTACCGGGGAGCTGTTTTTT. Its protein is CATSRWGQGTGELFF.

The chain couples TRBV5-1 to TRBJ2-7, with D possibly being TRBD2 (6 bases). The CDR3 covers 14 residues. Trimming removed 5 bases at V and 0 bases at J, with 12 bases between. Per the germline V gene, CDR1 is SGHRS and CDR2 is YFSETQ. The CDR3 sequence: CASSDPRGSYEQYF. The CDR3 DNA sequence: TGCGCCAGCAGTGACCCGCGGGGCTCCTACGAGCAGTACTTC.

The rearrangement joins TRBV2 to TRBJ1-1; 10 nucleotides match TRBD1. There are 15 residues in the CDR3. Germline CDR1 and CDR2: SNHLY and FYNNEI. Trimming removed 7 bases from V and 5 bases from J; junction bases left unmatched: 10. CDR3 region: CASKGDRGRETEAFF. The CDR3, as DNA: TGTGCCAGCAAGGGGGACAGGGGACGGGAAACTGAAGCTTTCTTT.

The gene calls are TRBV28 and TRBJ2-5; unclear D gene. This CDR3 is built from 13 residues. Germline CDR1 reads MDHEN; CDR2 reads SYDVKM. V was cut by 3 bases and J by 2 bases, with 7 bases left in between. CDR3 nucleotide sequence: TGTGCCAGCAGTTTTGAGAGACAAGAGACCCAGTACTTC. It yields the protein CASSFERQETQYF.

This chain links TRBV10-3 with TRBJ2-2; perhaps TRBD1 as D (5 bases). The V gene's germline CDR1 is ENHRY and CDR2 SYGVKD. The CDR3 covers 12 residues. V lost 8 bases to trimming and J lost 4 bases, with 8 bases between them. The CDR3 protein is CAIWGPTGELFF. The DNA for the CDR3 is TGTGCCATCTGGGGCCCCACCGGGGAGCTGTTTTTT.

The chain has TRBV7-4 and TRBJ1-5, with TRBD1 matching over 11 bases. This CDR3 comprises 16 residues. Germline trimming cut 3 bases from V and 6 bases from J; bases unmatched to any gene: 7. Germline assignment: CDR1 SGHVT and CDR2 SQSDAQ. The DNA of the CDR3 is TGTGCCAGCAGCTTCCGGGACAGGGGGTTAGGTCAGCCCCAGCATTTT. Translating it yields CASSFRDRGLGQPQHF.

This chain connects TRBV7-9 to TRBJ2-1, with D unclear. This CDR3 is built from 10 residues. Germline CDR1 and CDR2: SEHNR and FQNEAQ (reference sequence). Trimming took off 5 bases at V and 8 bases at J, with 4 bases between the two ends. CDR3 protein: CASSRYEQFF. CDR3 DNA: TGTGCCAGCAGCCGTTATGAGCAGTTCTTC.

The CDR3, as DNA: TGTGCCAGCAGTCCAGGGCTCAGCAATCAGCCCCAGCATTTT. Residues: CASSPGLSNQPQHF. The J gene is TRBJ1-5, the V gene TRBV2; a weak D match, TRBD1 (5 bases). The CDR3 spans 14 residues. CDR1 SNHLY and CDR2 FYNNEI come from the germline V gene. Trimming cost V 5 bases and J 1 base, with 9 bases left between them.